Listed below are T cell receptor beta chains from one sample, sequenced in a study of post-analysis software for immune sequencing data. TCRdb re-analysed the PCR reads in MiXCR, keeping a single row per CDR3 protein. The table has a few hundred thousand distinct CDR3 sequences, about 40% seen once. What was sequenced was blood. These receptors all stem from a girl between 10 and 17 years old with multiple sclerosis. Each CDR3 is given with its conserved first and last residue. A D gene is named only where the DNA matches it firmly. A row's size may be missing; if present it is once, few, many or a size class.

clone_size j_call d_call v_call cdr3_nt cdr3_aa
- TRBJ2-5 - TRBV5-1 TGCGCCAACAGCTTGTCGGGGGAAGAGACCCAGTACTTC CANSLSGEETQYF
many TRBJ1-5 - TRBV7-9 TGTGCCAGCAGCCGGGGGGACAAAAGCAATCAGCCCCAGCATTTT CASSRGDKSNQPQHF
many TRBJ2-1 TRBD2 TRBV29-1 TGCAGCGTTGGGGGCGGACTAGCTGGGGATGGGCAGTTCTTC CSVGGGLAGDGQFF
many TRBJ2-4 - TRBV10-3 TGTGCCATCAGTGAAGCCGGCAAAAACATTCAGTACTTC CAISEAGKNIQYF
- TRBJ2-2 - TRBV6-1 TGTGCCAGCAAGCCAGGGAGTGGCGGGGAGCTGTTTTTT CASKPGSGGELFF
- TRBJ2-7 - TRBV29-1 TGCAGCGCCCGGGACACCTGGTCCTACGAGCAGTACTTC CSARDTWSYEQYF
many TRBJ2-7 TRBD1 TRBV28 TGTGCCAGCAGTTTATCCGGGACAGGGGGCAGTAAGCCTCGCGAAAAATACTCCTACGAGCAGTACTTC CASSLSGTGGSKPREKYSYEQYF
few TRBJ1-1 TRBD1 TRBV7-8 TGTGCCAGCAGTTATTCCTTCCCAGGGGGTGAAGCTTTCTTT CASSYSFPGGEAFF
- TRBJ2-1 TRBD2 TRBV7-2 TGTGCCAGCAGCCTGGGACTAGCTGGCAGGAGGGAGCAGTTCTTC CASSLGLAGRREQFF
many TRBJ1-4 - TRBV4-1 TGCGCCAGCAGCAGAAGCTCCTGGGACTACGATAATGAAAAACTGTTTTTT CASSRSSWDYDNEKLFF
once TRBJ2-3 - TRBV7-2 TGTGCCAGCAGCTTACCGGTCACAGATACGCAGTATTTT CASSLPVTDTQYF